A single sample gave rise to the 22 T cell receptor beta chains below, sequenced in a study of CXCR3-negative and CXCR3-positive naive CD8 T cells. Regarding the study as a whole: When CXCR3-positive naive cells were set against CXCR3-negative naive cells, the former had more hydrophobic TRB CDR3s.

Researchers prepared the TRB cDNA libraries using 5' RACE with UMI labels. TCRdb reprocessed the 5' RACE reads, keeping one entry per CDR3 protein, no DNA. In total, the table holds approximately 88,000 distinct CDR3 sequences. Their target antigens are unknown. Sequences were obtained from naive CXCR3+ CD8+ T cells from blood. The subset was: CD45RO-CCR7+CD27+CD95- naive CD8+ T cells expressing CXCR3 (TNR3+). The receptors shown here come from a human donor in good health. Some clones in this sample may be carry-over from other donors' samples.

The chain couples TRBV5-1 to TRBJ2-2; TCRdb selects TRBD2, and the lack of DNA leaves this call unchecked. Germline values: CDR1 SGHRS, CDR2 YFSETQ. The CDR3 loop spans 15 amino acids. Here the CDR3 reads CASSPLRSNTGELFF.

The genes are TRBV10-3 and TRBJ1-1. CDR3 length: 14 amino acids. Germline lookup yields CDR1 ENHRY and CDR2 SYGVKD. CDR3 residues: CAISDRSMNTEAFF.

The V and J genes are TRBV7-6 and TRBJ2-7. Germline V lookup: CDR1 SGHVS, CDR2 FNYEAQ. This CDR3 has 15 amino acids. The CDR3 region is CASSFEAANSYEQYF.

The J gene is TRBJ2-7, the V gene TRBV18; TCRdb names TRBD2, which stays unverified in the absence of DNA. Germline lookup yields CDR1 KGHSH and CDR2 LQKENI. The CDR3 contains 14 residues. The CDR3 protein is CASSHPGTSDEQYF.

This chain links TRBV12-3 or TRBV12-4 with TRBJ2-3; with no DNA, the TCRdb D assignment of TRBD1 cannot be verified. The CDR3 has 14 residues. CDR3 in amino acids: CASSQGRSTDTQYF.

The rearrangement uses TRBV5-1 and TRBJ2-3; lacking DNA, the TRBD2 call made by TCRdb goes unchecked. Germline CDR1 and CDR2: SGHRS and YFSETQ. This CDR3 is 15 amino acids long. CDR3: CASSFGLASSDTQYF.

The rearrangement links TRBV24-1 to TRBJ2-2; TCRdb names TRBD2, which stays unverified in the absence of DNA. From germline, CDR1 is KGHDR and CDR2 SFDVKD. The CDR3 spans 14 residues. CDR3: CATSDARDTGELFF.

This chain uses TRBV7-9 with TRBJ2-5; absent DNA, TCRdb's TRBD1 call cannot be checked. Germline V gene lookup returns CDR1 SEHNR and CDR2 FQNEAQ (reference sequence). The CDR3 has 11 amino acids. The chain's CDR3 is CASRATGAQYF. Full variable domain (rest looked up from reference TRBV7-9 and TRBJ2-5): DTGVSQNPRHKITKRGQNVTFRCDPISEHNRLYWYRQTLGQGPEFLTYFQNEAQLEKSRLLSDRFSAERPKGSFSTLEIQRTEQGDSAMYLCASRATGAQYFGPGTRLLVL.

The chain combines TRBV5-1 with TRBJ2-3; TCRdb designates TRBD1, a call that cannot be tested without DNA. The length of the CDR3 is 16 residues. Germline V gene sequence: CDR1 SGHRS, CDR2 YFSETQ. The CDR3 here is CASRAEPGGITDTQYF.

The V gene is TRBV12-3 or TRBV12-4, the J gene TRBJ2-3. CDR3 length: 16 amino acids. The CDR3: CASSLSVSQNTDTQYF.

The genes are TRBV20-1 and TRBJ2-7; TCRdb calls TRBD2, which cannot be checked without DNA. The CDR3 extends over 17 amino acids. Germline loops: CDR1 DFQATT, CDR2 SNEGSKA (reference sequence). The CDR3 here is CSASTYLRGDASYEQYF.

V is TRBV6-5 and J is TRBJ2-1; TCRdb returns TRBD2, unconfirmable since there is no DNA. There are 15 residues in the CDR3. The germline V gene has CDR1 MNHEY and CDR2 SVGAGI. This chain's CDR3 is CASSYWAGPGDEQFF.

The chain is built from TRBV29-1 and TRBJ2-7; TCRdb reports TRBD1, a call that lacks DNA to check it against. The germline V gene has CDR1 SQVTM and CDR2 ANQGSEA. The CDR3 is 11 amino acids. CDR3 region: CSVGGGNEQYF.

The chain combines TRBV11-2 with TRBJ2-4; TCRdb outputs TRBD1, but without DNA this stays unchecked. This CDR3 contains 17 residues. Per germline, CDR1 SGHAT and CDR2 FQNNGV. The chain's CDR3 is CASSLAPGTGGENIQYF.

The chain recombines TRBV6-2 or TRBV6-3 with TRBJ2-1; with no DNA, the TCRdb D assignment of TRBD1 cannot be verified. Germline V gene data show CDR1 as MNHEY and CDR2 as SVGEGT. The CDR3 is 13 amino acids. CDR3 loop: CASSPSQTVGQFF.

The chain joins TRBV12-3 or TRBV12-4 to TRBJ2-2. The CDR3 extends over 11 amino acids. The chain's CDR3 is CASSWVGELFF.

The chain has TRBV20-1 and TRBJ2-2; as DNA is missing, the TRBD2 call by TCRdb cannot be tested. The CDR3 runs 15 residues. The V gene's germline CDR1 is DFQATT and CDR2 SNEGSKA (reference sequence). This CDR3 reads CSARRGGRDTGELFF.

The chain carries TRBV4-2 and TRBJ2-2; the TCRdb D gene call, TRBD2, has no DNA to confirm it. The germline gives CDR1 LGHNA, CDR2 YNFKEQ. This CDR3 contains 13 residues. The CDR3 reads CASSEARSGELFF.

The V gene is TRBV27, the J gene TRBJ2-1; TCRdb indicates TRBD2, and absent DNA this call remains unverified. This CDR3 has 12 residues. Germline V lookup: CDR1 MNHEY, CDR2 SMNVEV (reference sequence). The CDR3 loop reads CASSTSVGEQFF.

The chain combines TRBV7-9 with TRBJ2-1. The CDR3 runs 13 residues. CDR1 is SEHNR, CDR2 FQNEAQ, per germline (reference sequence). CDR3 sequence reads: CASSLGQVREQFF.

The chain couples TRBV28 to TRBJ2-5; TCRdb selects TRBD1, and the lack of DNA leaves this call unchecked. Per the germline V gene, CDR1 is MDHEN and CDR2 is SYDVKM. The CDR3 is 17 amino acids. The CDR3: CASSLYVVVDSQETQYF.

This rearrangement joins TRBV7-9 to TRBJ1-4. The CDR3 has 13 residues. Germline CDR1 reads SEHNR; CDR2 reads FQNEAQ (reference sequence). The CDR3: CASSPWRGEKLFF.